The rows below give T cell receptor beta chains drawn from one sample of a study of T cell changes during pregnancy in multiple sclerosis. Repertoires were generated with immunoSEQ multiplex PCR, while TCRdb's copy carries only in-frame clones and drops some. The profile covers about 120,000 clones, with 80% to 95% appearing a single time and approximately 6.2% taken by the ten largest. The sample here was peripheral blood, taken before pregnancy. Receptor source: a female donor with multiple sclerosis, enrolled in a pregnancy study. CDR3s include the opening cysteine and the closing phenylalanine or tryptophan.

v_gene	CDR3aa
TRBV7-9	CASSENSGRSSYEQYF
TRBV2	CALRAFLNTEAFF
TRBV18	CASSPRTGVNTEAFF
TRBV5-1	CASSHGTGESEAFF
TRBV25-1	CASSGSGQKTLYTEAFF
TRBV29-1	CSVGGSSGTEAFF
TRBV7-3	CASSLNRNYGYTF
TRBV7-9	CASTSPAGPSGELFF
TRBV7-6	CASSVGQGRHEQYF
TRBV5-1	CASSNGQGSTPEAFF
TRBV27	CASSLGGPSYEQYF
TRBV7-9	CASSRGGAEAFF
TRBV18	CASSPPQGNTGELFF
TRBV18	CASSPRGLAGGSDTQYF
TRBV18	CASSTDGPGTKNIQYF
TRBV7-8	CASSLAAASGANVLTF
TRBV6-5	CASRDYRSTGELFF